This T cell receptor beta chain was captured by sequencing in a study of CD8+CD57+ T cells in acquired aplastic anemia. Study background: Sorted CD4+ and CD8+ cell DNA averaged about 3.5 ug.

Only patients with CD8+CD57+ cell expansion on flow cytometry were chosen for sequencing. All participating patients were living with severe acquired aplastic anemia. Patients had received no therapy at the time of blood sampling. Study-wide points: Between patients and controls, CD8+ Simpson's diversity did not vary significantly.

Both TCR beta VDJ combination and CDR3 sequence profiling were carried out. Genomic DNA was the template for this profiling. A single record per CDR3 protein comes from TCRdb applying MiXCR to the reads. The top ten hold 65% of the sample, which has about 98,000 distinct CDR3 sequences, 65% to 70% seen once. On this clonotype itself: Its target is unknown.

Sequenced input: sorted CD4+, CD8+, or CD8+CD57+ T cells (not recorded which) from PBMCs. This clonotype was obtained from a human donor with aplastic anemia.

CDR3 residues: CATSDFEGYEQYF. The CDR3 DNA reads as TGTGCCACCAGTGATTTCGAGGGATACGAGCAGTACTTC. The chain has TRBV7-2 and TRBJ2-7; the D gene is possibly TRBD2 (5 bases). The germline V gene encodes CDR1 SGHTA and CDR2 FQGNSA. The CDR3 totals 13 residues. The V end lost 10 bases, the J end lost 4 bases, and 17 bases lay between the germline ends.